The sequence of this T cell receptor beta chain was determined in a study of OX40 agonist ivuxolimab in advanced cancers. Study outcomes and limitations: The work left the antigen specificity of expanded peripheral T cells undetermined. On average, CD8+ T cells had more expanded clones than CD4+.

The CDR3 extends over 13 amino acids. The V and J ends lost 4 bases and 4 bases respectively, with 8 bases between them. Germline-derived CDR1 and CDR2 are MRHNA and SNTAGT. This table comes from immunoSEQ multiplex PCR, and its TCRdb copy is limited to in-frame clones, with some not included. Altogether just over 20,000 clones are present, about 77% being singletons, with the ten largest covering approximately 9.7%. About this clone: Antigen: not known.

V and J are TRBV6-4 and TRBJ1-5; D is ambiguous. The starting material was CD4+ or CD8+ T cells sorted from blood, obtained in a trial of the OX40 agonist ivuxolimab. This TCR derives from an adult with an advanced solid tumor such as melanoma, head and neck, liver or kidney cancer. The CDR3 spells CASSVSGNQPQHF. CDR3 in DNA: TGTGCCAGCAGTGTAAGTGGAAATCAGCCCCAGCATTTT.